This is a list of T cell receptor beta chains from one sample in a study of tumor-infiltrating lymphocytes in localized non-small cell lung cancer. Using immunoSEQ multiplex PCR, the repertoire was profiled, and TCRdb retains in-frame clones only, with some absent. The sample carries 2,500 to 3,000 clones, 50% to 70% recorded once. Sequenced: uninvolved lung tissue not adjacent to the tumor. The receptors shown here come from a human donor with non-small cell lung cancer. CDR3s include the opening cysteine and the closing phenylalanine or tryptophan. A D gene is named only where the DNA matches it firmly. Part of the rows lack a size; the others show once, few, many or a class for expanded clones.

d_call j_call v_call clone_size cdr3_aa cdr3_nt
TRBD1 TRBJ1-2 TRBV30 . CAWTAGGSSGYTF TGTGCCTGGACGGCAGGGGGCAGCTCTGGCTACACCTTC
. TRBJ1-1 TRBV5-6 . CASSLNTEAFF TGTGCCAGCAGCTTAAACACTGAAGCTTTCTTT
. TRBJ2-7 TRBV19 . CASSSGVPYEQYF TGTGCCAGTAGTAGCGGGGTCCCCTACGAGCAGTACTTC
. TRBJ2-5 TRBV6-5 few CASSYSADSHTETQYF TGTGCCAGCAGTTACAGTGCGGACTCCCATACGGAGACCCAGTACTTC
. TRBJ1-2 TRBV30 . CAWSQTFLYGYTF TGTGCCTGGAGTCAGACATTCCTCTATGGCTACACCTTC
TRBD1 TRBJ2-5 TRBV9 . CASSEGAYQETQYF TGTGCCAGCAGCGAGGGGGCGTACCAAGAGACCCAGTACTTC
. TRBJ1-1 TRBV2 . CASSDLGFMNTEAFF TGTGCCAGCAGTGATCTGGGGTTCATGAACACTGAAGCTTTCTTT
TRBD2 TRBJ2-5 TRBV6-6 few CASSLGTRDTKETQYF TGTGCCAGCAGTCTAGGGACTAGAGATACCAAAGAGACCCAGTACTTC
. TRBJ2-1 TRBV6-1 . CASSEAEYNEQFF TGTGCCAGCAGTGAAGCGGAGTACAATGAGCAGTTCTTC
. TRBJ2-7 TRBV11-1 medium-sized CASSLPGLYRQYF TGTGCCAGCAGCTTACCCGGACTCTATAGGCAGTACTTC
. TRBJ2-1 TRBV10-2 . CASSEREYTEQFF TGCGCCAGCAGTGAGCGGGAGTACACTGAGCAGTTCTTC
TRBD2 TRBJ2-7 TRBV29-1 . CSVRGGDRSDEQYF TGCAGCGTACGGGGAGGGGATCGTAGTGACGAGCAGTACTTC
TRBD1 TRBJ2-1 TRBV6-1 large CASSEGTGGHNEQFF TGTGCCAGCAGTGAAGGGACAGGGGGACACAATGAGCAGTTCTTC
. TRBJ2-3 TRBV30 . CAWSILTDTQYF TGTGCCTGGTCCATACTCACAGATACGCAGTATTTT
TRBD2 TRBJ2-1 TRBV29-1 once CSVEGTSDYNEQFF TGCAGCGTTGAAGGGACTAGCGACTACAATGAGCAGTTCTTC
. TRBJ2-3 TRBV6-1 few CASSAMLGSDTQYF TGTGCCAGCAGTGCCATGTTGGGGTCAGATACGCAGTATTTT
TRBD1 TRBJ1-5 TRBV9 . CASSLMGQVNQPQHF TGTGCCAGCAGCTTAATGGGACAGGTCAATCAGCCCCAGCATTTT
TRBD1 TRBJ1-2 TRBV27 few CASSPHDRGGYTF TGTGCCAGCAGCCCTCACGACAGGGGTGGCTACACCTTC
. TRBJ2-7 TRBV23-1 . CASSNTTGRYEQYF TGCGCCAGCAGTAATACGACAGGGAGGTACGAGCAGTACTTC
. TRBJ1-4 TRBV27 . CASSLSRGANEKLFF TGTGCCAGCAGTTTAAGCCGGGGTGCTAATGAAAAACTGTTTTTT
TRBD2 TRBJ2-3 TRBV9 . CASSIAGPDTQYF TGTGCCAGCAGCATAGCGGGACCAGATACGCAGTATTTT
. TRBJ1-4 TRBV7-2 once CASSSLGITNEKLFF TGTGCCAGCAGCTCCTTGGGGATAACTAATGAAAAACTGTTTTTT
. TRBJ2-2 TRBV6-1 . CASSERQDSAGELFF TGTGCCAGCAGTGAAAGACAGGATTCGGCCGGGGAGCTGTTTTTT
. TRBJ1-1 TRBV5-6 . CASSSGGTEAFF TGTGCCAGCAGCAGCGGAGGGACTGAAGCTTTCTTT
. TRBJ2-7 TRBV5-1 few CASSPGDAQYF TGCGCCAGCAGCCCCGGGGACGCGCAGTACTTC
. TRBJ1-1 TRBV4-2 . CASSQGRGLNTEAFF TGTGCCAGCAGCCAGGGAAGGGGATTGAACACTGAAGCTTTCTTT
. TRBJ1-5 TRBV6-1 . CASSDQFGPQHF TGTGCCAGCAGTGATCAGTTCGGGCCCCAGCATTTT